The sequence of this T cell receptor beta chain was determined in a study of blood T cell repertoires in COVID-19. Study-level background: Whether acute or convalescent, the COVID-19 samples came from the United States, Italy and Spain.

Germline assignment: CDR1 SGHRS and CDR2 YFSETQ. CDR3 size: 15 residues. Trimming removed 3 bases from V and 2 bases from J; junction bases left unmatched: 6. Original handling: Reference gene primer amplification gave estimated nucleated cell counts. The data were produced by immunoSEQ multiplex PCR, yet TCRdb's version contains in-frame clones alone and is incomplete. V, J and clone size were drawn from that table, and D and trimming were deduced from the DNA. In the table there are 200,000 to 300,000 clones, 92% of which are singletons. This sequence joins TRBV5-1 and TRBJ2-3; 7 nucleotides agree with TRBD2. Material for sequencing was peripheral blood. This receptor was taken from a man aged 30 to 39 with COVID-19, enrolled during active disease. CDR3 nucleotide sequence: TGCGCCAGCAGCTGGGGAGGGTGGGCCACAGATACGCAGTATTTT. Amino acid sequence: CASSWGGWATDTQYF. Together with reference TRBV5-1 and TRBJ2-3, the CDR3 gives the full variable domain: KAGVTQTPRYLIKTRGQQVTLSCSPISGHRSVSWYQQTPGQGLQFLFEYFSETQRNKGNFPGRFSGRQFSNSRSEMNVSTLELGDSALYLCASSWGGWATDTQYFGPGTRLTVL.